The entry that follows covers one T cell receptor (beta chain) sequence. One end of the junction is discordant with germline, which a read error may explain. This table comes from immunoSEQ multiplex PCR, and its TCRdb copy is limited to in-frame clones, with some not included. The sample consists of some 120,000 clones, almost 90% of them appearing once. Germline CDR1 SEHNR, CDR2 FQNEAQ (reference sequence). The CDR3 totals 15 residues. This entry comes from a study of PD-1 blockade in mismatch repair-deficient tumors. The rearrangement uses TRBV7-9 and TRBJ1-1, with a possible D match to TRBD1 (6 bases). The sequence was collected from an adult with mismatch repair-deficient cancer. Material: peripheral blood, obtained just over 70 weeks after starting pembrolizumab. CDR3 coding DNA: TGTGCCAGCAGTTTAGGGACACGAGGTTCCACTGAAGCTTTCTTT. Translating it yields CASSLGTRGSTEAFF.